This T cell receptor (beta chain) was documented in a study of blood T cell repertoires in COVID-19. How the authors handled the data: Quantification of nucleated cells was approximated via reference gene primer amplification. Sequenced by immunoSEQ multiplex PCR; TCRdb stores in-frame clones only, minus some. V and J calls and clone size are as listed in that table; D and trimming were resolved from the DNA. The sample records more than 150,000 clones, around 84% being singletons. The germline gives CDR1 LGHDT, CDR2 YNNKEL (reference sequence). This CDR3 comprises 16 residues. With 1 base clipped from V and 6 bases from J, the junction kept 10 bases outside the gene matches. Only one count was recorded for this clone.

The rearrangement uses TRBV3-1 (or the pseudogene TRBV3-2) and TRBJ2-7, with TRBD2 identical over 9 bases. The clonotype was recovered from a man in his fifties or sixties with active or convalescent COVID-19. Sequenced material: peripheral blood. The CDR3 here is CASSQAVVGLASEQYF. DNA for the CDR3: TGTGCCAGCAGCCAAGCTGTTGTGGGACTAGCCTCCGAGCAGTACTTC.